This is a list of T cell receptor beta chains from one sample in a study of cytomegalovirus exposure and HLA in healthy donors. Produced via immunoSEQ multiplex PCR; TCRdb's table is partial and in-frame only. Seen here are about 140,000 clones, around 84% observed once, and the top ten hold roughly 2.4%. The sample consisted of PBMCs. Receptors originate from a man aged 45-65 years in good health and CMV-seronegative. CDR3s leave out the opening cysteine and the closing phenylalanine or tryptophan. D genes are given only for firm matches.

ASSLWRGTGAVALEAF TRBV27 TRBD1 TRBJ1-1 16
ASSHMSSGNQETQY TRBV14 TRBD2 TRBJ2-5 14
ASSTFNTEAF TRBV5-4 - TRBJ1-1 10
ASSFGGERETQY TRBV11-2 TRBD2 TRBJ2-5 12
ASSDRVQAREQY TRBV27 - TRBJ2-7 12
ASSVGYSGGTDTQY TRBV9 TRBD2 TRBJ2-3 14
SVDGDRVGGYT TRBV29-1 TRBD1 TRBJ1-2 11
ASSGQIYGYT TRBV28 - TRBJ1-2 10
ASTRPRPFGSYEQY TRBV5-8 - TRBJ2-7 14
ASSSRGGNQPQH TRBV28 - TRBJ1-5 12
ASSLALPSGSGETQY TRBV7-9 TRBD2 TRBJ2-5 15
ASSPSDWGGRETQY TRBV7-8 - TRBJ2-5 14
ASSEGTGEYNEQF TRBV6-1 - TRBJ2-1 13
ASSPGGGNFEAF TRBV7-2 - TRBJ1-1 12
ASSVGLAARTDTQY TRBV5-1 TRBD2 TRBJ2-3 14
ASSFNRAYEQY TRBV7-2 - TRBJ2-7 11
ASTKGSSGNTIY TRBV19 - TRBJ1-3 12
AVTGSKNIQY TRBV6-7 - TRBJ2-4 10
ASSVRRTGSSYEQY TRBV13 TRBD1 TRBJ2-7 14
ASSPPGTTLNVLT TRBV18 - TRBJ2-6 13
ASSIRWQSNQPQH TRBV19 - TRBJ1-5 13
ASSRPGTGAATGELF TRBV28 TRBD1 TRBJ2-2 15
AWSSMTGGNSPLH TRBV30 - TRBJ1-6 13
ASSLFPDSSGHDTDTQY TRBV27 - TRBJ2-3 17
ASSFPPTGPTEAF TRBV5-4 - TRBJ1-1 13
ASSFTVWGGGTGELF TRBV27 - TRBJ2-2 15
ASSYQTSSYNEQF TRBV7-2 - TRBJ2-1 13
ATSNDRGNSPLH TRBV15 TRBD1 TRBJ1-6 12
ASSLQGLALTQY TRBV7-2 TRBD2 TRBJ2-3 12
ASSPHRGNAEAF TRBV7-8 TRBD1 TRBJ1-1 12
ATSRVGGTTDTQY TRBV15 TRBD1 TRBJ2-3 13
SVDWDTGGTQY TRBV29-1 - TRBJ2-3 11
ASNQQVAGANVLT TRBV5-1 - TRBJ2-6 13
ASSFTGNSPLH TRBV6-6 - TRBJ1-6 11
ASSFGQEYGYT TRBV5-1 - TRBJ1-2 11
ASTFRLNSNQPQH TRBV19 - TRBJ1-5 13
ASSPRQDPTREQY TRBV4-2 - TRBJ2-7 13
ASSLVWGGSTDTQY TRBV5-1 TRBD2 TRBJ2-3 14
ASSNSHLREQY TRBV10-1 - TRBJ2-7 11
ASSLAGTGKDYEQY TRBV7-3 TRBD1 TRBJ2-7 14
ASSDSVASLSTDTQY TRBV6-1 - TRBJ2-3 15
ASSRNRLAQETQY TRBV4-2 TRBD2 TRBJ2-5 13